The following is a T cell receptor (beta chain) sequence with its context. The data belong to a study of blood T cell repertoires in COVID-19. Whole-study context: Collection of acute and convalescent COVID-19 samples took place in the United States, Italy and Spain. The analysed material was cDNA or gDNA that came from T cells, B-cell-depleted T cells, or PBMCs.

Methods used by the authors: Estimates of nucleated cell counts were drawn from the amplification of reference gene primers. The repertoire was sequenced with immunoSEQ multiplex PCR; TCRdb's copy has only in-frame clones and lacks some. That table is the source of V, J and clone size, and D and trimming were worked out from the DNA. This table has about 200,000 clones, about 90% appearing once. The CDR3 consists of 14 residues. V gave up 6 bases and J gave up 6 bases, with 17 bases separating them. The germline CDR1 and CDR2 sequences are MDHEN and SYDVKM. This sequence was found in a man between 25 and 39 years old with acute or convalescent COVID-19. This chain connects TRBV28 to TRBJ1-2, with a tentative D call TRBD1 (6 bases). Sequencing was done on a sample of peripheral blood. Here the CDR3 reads CASSSPGTHHGYTF. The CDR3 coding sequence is TGTGCCAGCAGCTCCCCCGGGACACATCATGGCTACACCTTC.